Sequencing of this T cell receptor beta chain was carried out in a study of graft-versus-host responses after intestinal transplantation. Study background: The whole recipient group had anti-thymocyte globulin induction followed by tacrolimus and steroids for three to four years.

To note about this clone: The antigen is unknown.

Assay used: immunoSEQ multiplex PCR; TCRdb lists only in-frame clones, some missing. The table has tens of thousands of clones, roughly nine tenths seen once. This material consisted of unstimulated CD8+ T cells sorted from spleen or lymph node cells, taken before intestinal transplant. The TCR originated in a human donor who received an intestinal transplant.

The CDR3 is CASSPRVSYEQYF. CDR3 DNA: TGTGCCAGCAGTCCGCGAGTCTCCTACGAGCAGTACTTC. This chain connects TRBV27 to TRBJ2-7, with D unresolved. The CDR3 loop spans 13 amino acids. Deletions cut 5 bases from V and 0 bases from J, with 8 bases between. Germline assignment: CDR1 MNHEY and CDR2 SMNVEV (reference sequence).